The sequence of this T cell receptor beta chain was determined in a study of metastatic and nonmetastatic thyroid tumors (dated by TCRdb to the early 2020s). Broadly, across the study: Repertoires from peripheral blood and from tumor or nodule tissue samples of malignant and benign thyroid patients were compared.

Overall study outcomes, separate from this receptor: TCR beta diversity was reported as significantly higher in malignant tumors than in benign nodules, in both blood and tumor samples.

Libraries were made using PCR. The instrument was an Illumina HiSeq 4000. High-throughput sequencing was used to profile the TCR beta-chain CDR3 region of every patient. As for the original processing: The researchers built a classifier to tell apart papillary thyroid cancer patients with distant metastasis, based on CDR3 differences among clinicopathological groups. The Shannon index was used to assess repertoire diversity, and the Morisita-Horn index was used to assess tumor-blood repertoire similarity. The public reads were reprocessed in TCRdb via fastp at Q25 and MiXCR, keeping in-frame beta chains. What appears here as the V and J calls and clone size reflects TCRdb's work, not the paper's. Recorded for this sample are about 27,000 clones; roughly 15% of them occurred a single time. Clones ranked in the top ten supply 6% to 7% of the sample. The germline V gene yields MNHEY for CDR1 and SVGAGI for CDR2. The germline V and J ends show losses of 0 bases and 2 bases respectively, and no gene match explains 6 bases of the junction. From cysteine to phenylalanine, the CDR3 is 17 amino acids long. The entry retains the CDR3 DNA only, 51 bases that are in frame from base 1.

This clone appeared a few times. It lacks a known antigen. No quality values exist for individual bases; no much larger clone is one base distant. No treatment had been received by any patient before thyroid surgery. Using T-cell receptor beta sequencing, the study looked back at clinical samples from patients collected from about 2011 to 2018. The V and J segments used are TRBV6-5 and TRBJ2-3; the central 9 bases match TRBD1. This TCR was recovered from a male donor with papillary thyroid cancer or a benign thyroid nodule (not recorded which). Some clones in this sample may be carry-over from other donors' samples. Sequencing was done on a sample of blood. The nucleotides are TGTGCCAGCAGTTACTCGAAGGGGACAGGGTCCACAGATACGCAGTATTTT. It codes for CASSYSKGTGSTDTQYF.